This T cell receptor beta chain appears in the sequencing data of a study of human CD8 memory T cell subsets. Early memory CD8+ T cells that were CCR7+ PD-1+ TIGIT+ and had exhausted-like traits were the TPEX cells. Generation of TCR beta libraries used UMI-labeled 5' RACE. Reprocessing the 5' RACE reads, TCRdb reports a single entry for every CDR3 protein and omits DNA. This sample's clone table lists more than 9,000 distinct CDR3 sequences. CDR3 length equals 13 residues. J is TRBJ2-3 and V is TRBV12-3 or TRBV12-4. This clonotype was sampled from a human donor in good health. The sequenced sample was CD8+ T cells from PBMCs. CDR3 sequence: CASSFTPTDTQYF.